This TCR beta chain stems from a study of OX40 agonist ivuxolimab in advanced cancers. Study-level findings and limits: Within 6 weeks, CD4+ and CD8+ blood T cells expanded clonally at 0.1 to 3.0 mg/kg. CD8+ T cells were the subset that, on average, had more expanded clones than CD4+. Clonal expansion in partial responders at 0.1-3.0 mg/kg ranked among the lowest.

About this clone: Its antigen remains unknown.

Germline-derived CDR1 and CDR2 are MNHNS and SASEGT. The CDR3 runs to 16 residues. The junction had 3 bases not matched to a gene; V was cut back by 4 bases and J by 0 bases. Here immunoSEQ multiplex PCR was the method, and the copy in TCRdb shows in-frame clones only, minus some. The sample lists over 80,000 clones; 86% were seen once. The TCR comes from an adult with an advanced solid tumor such as melanoma, head and neck, liver or kidney cancer. The rearrangement joins TRBV6-1 to TRBJ1-4; 9 nucleotides agree with TRBD1. The sequencing used CD4+ or CD8+ T cells sorted from blood, collected in a trial of the OX40 agonist ivuxolimab. CDR3: CASSARDRATNEKLFF. CDR3 nucleotides: TGTGCCAGCAGTGCCCGGGACAGGGCAACTAATGAAAAACTGTTTTTT.